This entry lists 7 T cell receptor beta chains sequenced from one sample in a study of CD8 T cells in ankylosing spondylitis. Study-level points and caveats: It appeared that ankylosing spondylitis blood was characterized by a TCR beta motif of several highly homologous variants.

MiXCR was run by TCRdb on the 5' RACE reads, yielding one entry per CDR3 protein. The table includes fewer than 450,000 distinct CDR3 sequences, about 15% detected once. The antigens these receptors bind are not known. The specimen sequenced was blood, either unsorted or a sorted T cell fraction (not recorded which). The source is a male donor with ankylosing spondylitis.

This chain uses TRBV29-1 with TRBJ2-4; TRBD2 agrees at 11 bases. V gave up 7 bases and J gave up 3 bases; unmatched junction bases: 14. Germline values: CDR1 SQVTM, CDR2 ANQGSEA. The CDR3 is 17 amino acids. The CDR3 protein is CSAIPSGTSGFKNIQYF. In DNA form, the CDR3 reads TGCAGCGCTATTCCTTCCGGGACTAGCGGATTCAAAAACATTCAGTACTTC.

This clonotype was observed once. This chain connects TRBV20-1 to TRBJ2-7; TRBD2 agrees at 14 bases. V shed 6 bases and J 11 bases; nucleotides not matched to a gene: 6. CDR1 is DFQATT, CDR2 SNEGSKA, per germline (reference sequence). CDR3 length: 12 amino acids. CDR3 loop: CSATGLAGGKYF. The DNA of the CDR3 is TGCAGTGCCACAGGACTAGCGGGAGGAAAGTACTTC.

In this sample, this clonotype turned up a few times. The chain uses TRBV20-1 and TRBJ1-2; 7 positions agree with TRBD1. The germline CDR1 and CDR2 sequences are DFQATT and SNEGSKA (reference sequence). The CDR3 is 13 residues long. V shed 7 bases and J 4 bases; nucleotides not matched to a gene: 9. The CDR3 spells CSVPGGGGYGYTF. CDR3 DNA: TGCAGTGTCCCCGGAGGGGGCGGCTATGGCTACACCTTC.

This rearrangement joins TRBV6-6 to TRBJ2-1, with a tentative D call TRBD2 (7 bases). The CDR3 runs to 13 residues. CDR1 MNHNY and CDR2 SVGAGI come from the germline V gene (reference sequence). Trimming removed 5 bases from V and 9 bases from J, with 14 bases in between. CDR3 region: CASSPRGAIEQFF. CDR3 sequence (DNA): TGTGCCAGCAGTCCCCGGGGGGCAATTGAGCAGTTCTTC.

CDR3 nucleotides: TGTGCCAGCAGTGGACATACAGGGGGCGATCAATATGGCTACACCTTC. Protein: CASSGHTGGDQYGYTF. This chain joins TRBV12-3 or TRBV12-4 and TRBJ1-2; 9 bases are shared with TRBD1. This CDR3 is 16 amino acids long. V was clipped by 5 bases and J by 5 bases; unmatched bases: 12.

This clonotype has only a few counts. The chain joins TRBV6-1 to TRBJ1-2; D is perhaps TRBD1 (6 bases). The length of the CDR3 is 13 residues. Trimming removed 6 bases from V and 3 bases from J, with 11 bases in between. CDR1 and CDR2 from the germline V gene are MNHNS and SASEGT. CDR3 loop: CASRDPGDYGYTF. CDR3 bases: TGTGCCAGCAGAGATCCAGGGGACTATGGCTACACCTTC.

This chain joins TRBV10-3 and TRBJ2-3; 10 bases line up with TRBD2. V trimming: 8 bases; J trimming: 4 bases; junction bases outside the gene matches: 3. Germline V gene data show CDR1 as ENHRY and CDR2 as SYGVKD. This CDR3 is 13 amino acids long. CDR3 in DNA: TGTGCCATCCGTCTAGCGGGGGCAGATACGCAGTATTTT. The encoded protein is CAIRLAGADTQYF.